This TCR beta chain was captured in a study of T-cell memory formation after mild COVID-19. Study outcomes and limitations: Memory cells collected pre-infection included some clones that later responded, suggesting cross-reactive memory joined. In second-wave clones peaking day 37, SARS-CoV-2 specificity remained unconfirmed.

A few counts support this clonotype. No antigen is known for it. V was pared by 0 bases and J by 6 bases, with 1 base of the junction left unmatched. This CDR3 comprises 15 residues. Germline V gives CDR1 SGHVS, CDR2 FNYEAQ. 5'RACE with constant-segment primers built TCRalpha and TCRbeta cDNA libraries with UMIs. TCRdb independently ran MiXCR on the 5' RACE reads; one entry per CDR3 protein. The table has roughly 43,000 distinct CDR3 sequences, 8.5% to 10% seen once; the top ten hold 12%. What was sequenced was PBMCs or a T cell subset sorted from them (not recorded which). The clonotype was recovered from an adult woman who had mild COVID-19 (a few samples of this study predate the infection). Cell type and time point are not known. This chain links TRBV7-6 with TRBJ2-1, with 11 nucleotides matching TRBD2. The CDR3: CASSLASGGANEQFF. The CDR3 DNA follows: TGTGCCAGCAGCTTAGCTAGCGGGGGGGCCAATGAGCAGTTCTTC.